The 10 T cell receptor beta chains listed next were all sequenced from one sample in a study of cytomegalovirus exposure and HLA in healthy donors. PCR used 60 Vbeta primers and 13 Jbeta primers. Sequenced by immunoSEQ multiplex PCR; TCRdb stores in-frame clones only, minus some. The table lists about 210,000 clones, roughly 85% of them singletons. Sequencing was carried out using PBMCs. The receptors originated from a girl aged 2 to 9 in good health and CMV-seronegative.

The V gene is TRBV5-1, the J gene TRBJ2-1, with D perhaps TRBD2 (6 bases). CDR3 length: 15 residues. The V gene's germline CDR1 is SGHRS and CDR2 YFSETQ. V dropped 1 base and J dropped 0 bases, with 8 bases sitting between them. In DNA form, the CDR3 reads TGCGCCAGCAGCTTGTCCGGGAGCTCCTACAATGAGCAGTTCTTC. Protein: CASSLSGSSYNEQFF. Complete variable domain (other parts from reference TRBV5-1 and TRBJ2-1): KAGVTQTPRYLIKTRGQQVTLSCSPISGHRSVSWYQQTPGQGLQFLFEYFSETQRNKGNFPGRFSGRQFSNSRSEMNVSTLELGDSALYLCASSLSGSSYNEQFFGPGTRLTVL.

The chain combines TRBV4-1 with TRBJ2-7; D might be TRBD2 (5 bases). The ends were cut back, 0 bases at V and 7 bases at J, with 10 bases in the middle. CDR1 and CDR2 (germline): MGHRA, YSYEKL. The CDR3 has 13 residues. CDR3 nucleotide sequence: TGCGCCAGCAGCCAAGATCCCGGGGTAGAGCAGTACTTC. It codes for CASSQDPGVEQYF.

The rearrangement joins TRBV5-1 to TRBJ2-5; D is perhaps TRBD2 (6 bases). V lost 0 bases and J 5 bases, leaving 14 bases between the germline ends. CDR3 length: 15 amino acids. Germline V gene sequence: CDR1 SGHRS, CDR2 YFSETQ. The CDR3 loop is CASSLEGASDETQYF. CDR3 coding DNA: TGCGCCAGCAGCTTGGAAGGGGCTAGCGACGAGACCCAGTACTTC.

V gene TRBV5-4 combines with J gene TRBJ2-5; a possible D gene is TRBD2 (6 bases). Germline CDR1 is SGHNT and CDR2 is YYREEE (reference sequence). With 0 bases removed from V and 5 bases from J, the gap between germline ends came to 8 bases. The CDR3 length is 13 residues. CDR3 in amino acids: CASSLGGVETQYF. CDR3 sequence (DNA): TGTGCCAGCAGCTTGGGCGGGGTGGAGACCCAGTACTTC.

This chain uses TRBV20-1 with TRBJ2-5; a weak D match, TRBD2 (6 bases). The CDR3 has 11 amino acids. V dropped 6 bases and J dropped 14 bases, with 19 bases sitting between them. Germline CDR1 DFQATT, CDR2 SNEGSKA (reference sequence). For the CDR3, the DNA is TGCAGTGCCGACCTCCCCTGGCGGGAATACTTC. It is translated as CSADLPWREYF.

This clone appeared once. The rearrangement uses TRBV29-1 and TRBJ2-1; 10 nucleotides align to TRBD2. Germline CDR1 is SQVTM and CDR2 is ANQGSEA. The CDR3 loop spans 15 amino acids. The ends lost 0 bases at V and 10 bases at J; junction bases unmatched: 9. The CDR3 DNA follows: TGCAGCGTTGAAGACGGGATAGCGGGGGGTTGGGAGCAGTTCTTC. Translated, it gives CSVEDGIAGGWEQFF.

The chain uses TRBV5-1 and TRBJ2-2; no reliable D call. V gave up 0 bases and J gave up 4 bases, with 7 bases separating them. CDR1 and CDR2 from the germline V gene are SGHRS and YFSETQ. The CDR3 is 14 residues long. Written as DNA, the CDR3 is TGCGCCAGCAGCTTGGAACCGAGCACCGGGGAGCTGTTTTTT. Encoded protein: CASSLEPSTGELFF. The full variable domain, completed using reference TRBV5-1 and TRBJ2-2, is KAGVTQTPRYLIKTRGQQVTLSCSPISGHRSVSWYQQTPGQGLQFLFEYFSETQRNKGNFPGRFSGRQFSNSRSEMNVSTLELGDSALYLCASSLEPSTGELFFGEGSRLTVL.

V gene TRBV30 combines with J gene TRBJ2-3, with TRBD1 matching 8 bases. The CDR3 runs 15 residues. V was pared by 1 base and J by 1 base, with 4 bases of the junction left unmatched. From germline, CDR1 is GTSNPN and CDR2 SVGIG (reference sequence). CDR3 residues: CAWSDKTGGTDTQYF. CDR3 DNA sequence: TGTGCCTGGAGTGATAAGACAGGGGGCACAGATACGCAGTATTTT.

The gene calls are TRBV11-1 and TRBJ1-1; possibly TRBD1 for D (5 bases). The CDR3 has 15 residues. Per the germline V gene, CDR1 is SGHAT and CDR2 is FQDESV (reference sequence). V lost 6 bases, J lost 0 bases, and 14 bases lay in between. This CDR3 reads CASRVGDFMNTEAFF. In nucleotides, the CDR3 is TGTGCCAGCAGGGTCGGGGACTTCATGAACACTGAAGCTTTCTTT.

The sample holds a few counts of this clone. The rearrangement links TRBV6-1 to TRBJ2-1; the D gene is possibly TRBD2 (5 bases). Per germline, CDR1 MNHNS and CDR2 SASEGT. This CDR3 spans 16 amino acids. Trimming took 3 bases from V and 1 from J, leaving 13 bases between them. The CDR3 nucleotides are TGTGCCAGCAGTGAGGTAGCGTTCGGTTCCTACAATGAGCAGTTCTTC. Protein product: CASSEVAFGSYNEQFF.